What follows are 16 T cell receptor beta chains derived from one specimen sequenced in a study of blood T cell repertoires in COVID-19. TCRdb's copy holds only in-frame clones and misses some; the assay was immunoSEQ multiplex PCR. The repertoire holds 91,000 or so clones, with about 83% as singletons. Source material: peripheral blood. The origin of the receptors is a human donor in a cohort sampled during active COVID-19.

This sequence joins TRBV6-1 and TRBJ2-1; 9 nucleotides line up with TRBD1. The CDR3 extends over 20 amino acids. Per germline, CDR1 MNHNS and CDR2 SASEGT. The trim removed 4 bases at V and 4 bases at J, leaving 20 bases unmatched. DNA for the CDR3: TGTGCCAGCAGTGCGGTCGGGACAGGGATTAGGCGCGGGCCTTACAATGAGCAGTTCTTC. Its protein is CASSAVGTGIRRGPYNEQFF.

CDR3 in DNA: TGTGCCAGCGGGACAGGGTTCGAAAAACTGTTTTTT. Residues: CASGTGFEKLFF. The chain carries TRBV2 and TRBJ1-4, with 9 positions matching TRBD1. The V gene's germline CDR1 is SNHLY and CDR2 FYNNEI. V shed 8 bases, J shed 8 bases, and the junction held 3 bases outside the gene matches. The CDR3 contains 12 residues.

V and J are TRBV25-1 and TRBJ1-2, with unresolved D. Germline V CDR1 and CDR2: MGHDK, SYGVNS. CDR3 size: 12 residues. Trimming stripped 4 bases from V and 4 bases from J, with 7 bases between. For the CDR3, the DNA is TGTGCCAGCAGTGGACTGGGCTATGGCTACACCTTC. Its translation: CASSGLGYGYTF.

V gene TRBV7-2 combines with J gene TRBJ2-2; 10 bases are shared with TRBD2. V shed 1 base, J shed 4 bases, and the junction held 6 bases outside the gene matches. CDR1 is SGHTA, CDR2 FQGNSA, per germline. The CDR3 is made up of 17 amino acids. DNA of the CDR3: TGTGCCAGCAGCTTAGGGCTAGCGGGAGTATTCACCGGGGAGCTGTTTTTT. This encodes CASSLGLAGVFTGELFF.

This rearrangement joins TRBV11-3 to TRBJ2-1; TRBD2 matches at 11 bases. CDR1 is SGHNT, CDR2 YENEEA, per germline. V was pared by 5 bases and J by 6 bases, with 9 bases of the junction left unmatched. CDR3 length: 16 residues. The CDR3 region is CASSQASGLAVNEQFF. CDR3 DNA: TGTGCCAGCAGCCAGGCGTCGGGACTAGCGGTCAATGAGCAGTTCTTC.

V is TRBV4-3 and J is TRBJ1-5, with D tentatively TRBD1 (6 bases). Trimming cost V 2 bases and J 6 bases, with 14 bases left between them. Germline V gene data show CDR1 as LGHNA and CDR2 as YSLEER. The CDR3 runs 15 residues. Written as DNA, the CDR3 is TGCGCCAGCAGCCAAAAGTGGGGGGGCGGTCAGCCCCAGCATTTT. Its translation is CASSQKWGGGQPQHF.

V gene TRBV28 combines with J gene TRBJ1-5, with 9 bases that match TRBD1. There are 16 residues in the CDR3. The J segment lost 5 bases and the V segment lost 7 bases, leaving 12 bases of the junction unmatched. The germline CDR1 and CDR2 sequences are MDHEN and SYDVKM. Here the CDR3 DNA reads TGTGCCAGCATCGGACAGGGGTTGGAGCTCGATCAGCCCCAGCATTTT. Its translation: CASIGQGLELDQPQHF.

This clone was seen a handful of times. DNA of the CDR3: TGTGCCAGCAGTTTACGCCCAGGGGGATACGAGCAGTACTTC. It codes for CASSLRPGGYEQYF. The chain employs TRBV27 and TRBJ2-7; 7 bases agree with TRBD1. Looked up from germline, CDR1 is MNHEY and CDR2 is SMNVEV (reference sequence). J lost 4 bases, V lost 2 bases, and 5 bases had no gene match. The CDR3 sequence is 14 residues long.

This sequence joins TRBV6-6 and TRBJ2-3; D is unresolved. Germline lookup yields CDR1 MNHNY and CDR2 SVGAGI (reference sequence). The V and J ends lost 0 bases and 2 bases respectively, with 9 bases between them. The CDR3 runs 15 residues. The DNA of the CDR3 is TGTGCCAGCAGTTACTCGGCAGGATACACAGATACGCAGTATTTT. It is translated as CASSYSAGYTDTQYF.

V usage is TRBV5-1 and J usage is TRBJ2-5; 13 nucleotides match TRBD2. The CDR3 has 16 amino acids. The germline CDR1 and CDR2 sequences are SGHRS and YFSETQ. The V and J ends lost 4 bases and 4 bases, in that order; junction bases with no gene match: 7. This CDR3 reads CASSAGLAGAGETQYF. DNA for the CDR3: TGCGCCAGCAGCGCCGGACTAGCGGGAGCCGGAGAGACCCAGTACTTC.

V usage is TRBV19 and J usage is TRBJ2-1, with D unresolved. CDR1 LNHDA and CDR2 SQIVND come from the germline V gene (reference sequence). Trimming stripped 2 bases from V and 6 bases from J, with 11 bases between. The length of the CDR3 is 14 residues. The CDR3: CASSINALGNEQFF. CDR3 nucleotides: TGTGCCAGTAGTATAAACGCCCTCGGCAATGAGCAGTTCTTC.

The sample holds one count of this clone. The chain links TRBV5-1 to TRBJ2-1; D gene ambiguous. The CDR3 contains 14 residues. Between the trimmed V and J ends, which lost 2 bases and 7 bases, there was a span of 13 bases. The germline CDR1 and CDR2 sequences are SGHRS and YFSETQ. The CDR3 reads CASSLGSSGNEQFF. The DNA of the CDR3 is TGCGCCAGCAGCTTAGGCAGTTCGGGTAATGAGCAGTTCTTC.

The chain links TRBV24-1 to TRBJ2-3; weak D call: TRBD1 (5 bases). Trimming removed 5 bases from V and 3 bases from J, with 8 bases in between. This CDR3 comprises 13 residues. Germline CDR1 reads KGHDR; CDR2 reads SFDVKD. The CDR3 nucleotides are TGTGCCACCAGTGCGGCAGGGACAGATACGCAGTATTTT. Translating gives CATSAAGTDTQYF.

CDR3 sequence: CASSTTSGSYNEQFF. In nucleotides, the CDR3 is TGTGCCAGCAGCACGACTAGCGGGAGTTACAATGAGCAGTTCTTC. The chain joins TRBV2 to TRBJ2-1; TRBD2 aligns across 12 bases. Germline V gives CDR1 SNHLY, CDR2 FYNNEI. The CDR3 is made up of 15 amino acids. The trim removed 6 bases at V and 4 bases at J, leaving 4 bases unmatched.

V usage is TRBV29-1 and J usage is TRBJ1-4, with D perhaps TRBD1 (5 bases). The V end lost 6 bases, the J end lost 3 bases, and 8 bases lay between the germline ends. The CDR3 runs 12 residues. Germline CDR1 SQVTM, CDR2 ANQGSEA. The CDR3 DNA follows: TGCAGCGTCAGGGCTTCTAATGAAAAACTGTTTTTT. This gives the protein CSVRASNEKLFF.

In the case of this clone: One end of the junction varies from germline; a read error may be responsible. The chain uses TRBV7-9 and TRBJ2-1, with a possible D match to TRBD2 (6 bases). This CDR3 contains 12 residues. Germline loops: CDR1 SEHNR, CDR2 FQNEAQ (reference sequence). The CDR3 DNA sequence: TGTGCCAACAGCGTTACTAGCTCTGAGCAGTTCTTC. It encodes CANSVTSSEQFF.